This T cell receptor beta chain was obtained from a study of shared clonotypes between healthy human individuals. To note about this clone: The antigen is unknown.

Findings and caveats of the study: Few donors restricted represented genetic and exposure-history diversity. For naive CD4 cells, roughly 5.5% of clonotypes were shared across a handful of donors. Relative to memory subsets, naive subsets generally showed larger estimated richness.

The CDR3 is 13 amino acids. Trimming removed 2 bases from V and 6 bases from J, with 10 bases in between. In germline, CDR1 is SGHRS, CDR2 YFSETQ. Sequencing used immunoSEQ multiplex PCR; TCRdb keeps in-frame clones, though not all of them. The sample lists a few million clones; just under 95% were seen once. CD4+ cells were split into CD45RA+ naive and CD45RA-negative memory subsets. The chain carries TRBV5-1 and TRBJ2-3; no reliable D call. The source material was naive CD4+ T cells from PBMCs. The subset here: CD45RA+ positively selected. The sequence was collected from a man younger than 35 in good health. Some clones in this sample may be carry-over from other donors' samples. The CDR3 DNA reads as TGCGCCAGCAGCTTCGGAGCGTCGGATACGCAGTATTTT. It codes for CASSFGASDTQYF.